This passage covers 5 T cell receptor beta chains from one sample sequenced in a study of cytomegalovirus exposure and HLA in healthy donors. The study ran its PCR with 60 Vbeta and 13 Jbeta primers. Some clones are missing from TCRdb's copy, which holds only in-frame ones; the method was immunoSEQ multiplex PCR. The sample gives roughly 70,000 clones, approximately 82% of which show up once; about 1.9% is in the top ten. Sequences were obtained from PBMCs. These receptors were collected from a man aged 18 to 35 in good health and CMV-seronegative.

This rearrangement joins TRBV29-1 to TRBJ2-1, with 9 bases that match TRBD2. The germline CDR1 and CDR2 sequences are SQVTM and ANQGSEA. Losses at the gene ends were 6 bases for V and 2 bases for J; bases not matched to a gene: 5. This CDR3 is built from 14 residues. Here the CDR3 reads CSVRLADAYNEQFF. The CDR3 region has the DNA TGCAGCGTCAGACTAGCGGATGCCTACAATGAGCAGTTCTTC.

V and J are TRBV11-1 and TRBJ1-5; the D is unclear. The CDR3 runs 13 residues. Germline V lookup: CDR1 SGHAT, CDR2 FQDESV (reference sequence). Trimming left V 1 base short and J 7 bases short, with 8 bases between. The CDR3 sequence is CASSLVEGQPQHF. Written as DNA, the CDR3 is TGTGCCAGCAGCTTAGTGGAGGGACAGCCCCAGCATTTT.

The genes are TRBV4-2 and TRBJ2-2, with 10 bases aligning to TRBD2. This CDR3 is built from 17 residues. Germline CDR1 and CDR2: LGHNA and YNFKEQ. The V segment lost 0 bases and the J segment 1 base; nucleotides outside the gene matches: 2. CDR3 residues: CASSQEVAGGNTGELFF. The CDR3 nucleotides read TGTGCCAGCAGCCAAGAGGTAGCGGGAGGGAACACCGGGGAGCTGTTTTTT.

The chain couples TRBV7-2 to TRBJ1-5, with 7 bases aligning to TRBD1. The trim removed 4 bases at V and 4 bases at J, leaving 4 bases unmatched. CDR3 length: 14 amino acids. Germline assignment: CDR1 SGHTA and CDR2 FQGNSA. CDR3 protein: CASSSMTGNQPQHF. The CDR3 coding sequence is TGTGCCAGCAGCTCGATGACAGGGAATCAGCCCCAGCATTTT.

V gene TRBV5-4 combines with J gene TRBJ2-2; D is possibly TRBD2 (5 bases). The length of the CDR3 is 13 residues. Germline V CDR1 and CDR2: SGHNT, YYREEE (reference sequence). V gave up 4 bases and J gave up 8 bases, with 12 bases separating them. The CDR3: CASSGRGGGELFF. CDR3 nucleotide sequence: TGTGCCAGCAGCGGACGGGGTGGTGGGGAGCTGTTTTTT.